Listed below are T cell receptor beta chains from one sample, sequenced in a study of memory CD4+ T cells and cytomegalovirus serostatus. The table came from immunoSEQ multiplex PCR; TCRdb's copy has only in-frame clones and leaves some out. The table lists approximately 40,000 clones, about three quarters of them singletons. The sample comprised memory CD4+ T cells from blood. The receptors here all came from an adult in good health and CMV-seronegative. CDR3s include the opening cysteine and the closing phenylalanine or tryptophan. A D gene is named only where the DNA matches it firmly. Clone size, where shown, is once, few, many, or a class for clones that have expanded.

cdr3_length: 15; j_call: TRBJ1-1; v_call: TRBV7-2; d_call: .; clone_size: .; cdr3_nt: TGTGCCAGCAGCCCTTCCCTAGGCAGATTCACTGAAGCTTTCTTT; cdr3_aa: CASSPSLGRFTEAFF
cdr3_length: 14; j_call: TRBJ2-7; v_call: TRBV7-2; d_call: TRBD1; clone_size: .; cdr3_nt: TGTGCCAGCAGCCGGGACAGGGAACACTACGAGCAGTACTTC; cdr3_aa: CASSRDREHYEQYF
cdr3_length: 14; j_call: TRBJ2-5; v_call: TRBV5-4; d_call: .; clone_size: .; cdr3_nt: TGTGCCAGCAGCAGCCGGGGGACCCAAGAGACCCAGTACTTC; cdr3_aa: CASSSRGTQETQYF
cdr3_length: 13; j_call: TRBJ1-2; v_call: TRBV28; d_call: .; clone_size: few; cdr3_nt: TGTGCCAGCAGGCTACAGGGCGCGACAGGCTACACCTTC; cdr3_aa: CASRLQGATGYTF
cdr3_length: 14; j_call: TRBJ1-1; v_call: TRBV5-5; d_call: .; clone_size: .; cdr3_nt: TGTGCCAGCAGCTTGAGGGGGATGAACACTGAAGCTTTCTTT; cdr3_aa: CASSLRGMNTEAFF
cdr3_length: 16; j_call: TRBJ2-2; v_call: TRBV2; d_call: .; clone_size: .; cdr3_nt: TGTGCCAGCAGTGTAAGGGACACCTCGAACACCGGGGAGCTGTTTTTT; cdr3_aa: CASSVRDTSNTGELFF
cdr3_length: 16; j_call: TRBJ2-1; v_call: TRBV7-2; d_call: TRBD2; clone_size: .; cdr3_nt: TGTGCCAGCAGCTTATGGGCGGGAGGGACCTACAATGAGCAGTTCTTC; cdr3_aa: CASSLWAGGTYNEQFF
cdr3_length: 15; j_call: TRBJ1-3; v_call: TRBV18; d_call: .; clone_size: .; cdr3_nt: TGTGCCAGCTCACCACGGGGGGTTCCTGGAAACACCATATATTTT; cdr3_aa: CASSPRGVPGNTIYF
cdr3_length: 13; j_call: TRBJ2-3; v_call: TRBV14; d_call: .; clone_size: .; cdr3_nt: TGTGCCAGCAGCCAAGTAATGGGCGGTACGCAGTATTTT; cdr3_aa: CASSQVMGGTQYF
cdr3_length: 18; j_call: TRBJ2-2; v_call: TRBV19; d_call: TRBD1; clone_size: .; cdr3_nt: TGTGCCAGTAAACCATCAATCTTCGGGACAGGGGTATCCGGGGAGCTGTTTTTT; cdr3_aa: CASKPSIFGTGVSGELFF
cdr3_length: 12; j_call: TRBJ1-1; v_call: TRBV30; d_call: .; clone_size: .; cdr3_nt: TGTGCCTGGAGCCGGGCGGGCACTGAAGCTTTCTTT; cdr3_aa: CAWSRAGTEAFF
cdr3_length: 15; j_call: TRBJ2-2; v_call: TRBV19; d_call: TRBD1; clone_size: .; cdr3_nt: TGTGCCAGTAGGGAACAGGGGGGGAACACCGGGGAGCTGTTTTTT; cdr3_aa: CASREQGGNTGELFF
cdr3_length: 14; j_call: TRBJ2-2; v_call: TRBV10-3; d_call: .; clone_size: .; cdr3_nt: TGTGCCATCGGTGAGACAGAGGACACCGGGGAGCTGTTTTTT; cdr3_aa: CAIGETEDTGELFF
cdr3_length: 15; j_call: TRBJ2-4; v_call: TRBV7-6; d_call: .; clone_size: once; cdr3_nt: TGTGCCAGCAGCCGTTTACAGGGATCGAAAAACATTCAGTACTTC; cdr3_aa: CASSRLQGSKNIQYF
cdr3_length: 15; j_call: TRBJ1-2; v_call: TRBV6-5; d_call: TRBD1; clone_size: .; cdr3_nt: TGTGCCAGCAGTTACTCGGCGGTCAGGGGGTATGGCTACACCTTC; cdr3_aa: CASSYSAVRGYGYTF
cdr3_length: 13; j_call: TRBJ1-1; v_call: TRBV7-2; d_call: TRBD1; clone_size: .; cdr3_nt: TGTGCCAGCAGCGAGACAGGGAGGTCTGAAGCTTTCTTT; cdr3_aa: CASSETGRSEAFF
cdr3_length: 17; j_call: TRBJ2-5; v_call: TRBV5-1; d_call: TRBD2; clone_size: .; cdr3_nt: TGCGCCAGCAGCCTTAGCGGGAGGAACTTACTTGGAGAGACCCAGTACTTC; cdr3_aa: CASSLSGRNLLGETQYF
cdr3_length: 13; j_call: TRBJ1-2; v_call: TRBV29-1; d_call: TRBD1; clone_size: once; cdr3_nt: TGCAGCGTCAGGCCGCAGGGGGGCTATGGCTACACCTTC; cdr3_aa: CSVRPQGGYGYTF
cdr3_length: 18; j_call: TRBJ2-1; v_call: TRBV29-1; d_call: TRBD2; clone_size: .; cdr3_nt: TGCAGCGTCCGGACTAGCGGGAGTGTTGCGAGCTCCTACAATGAGCAGTTCTTC; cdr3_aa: CSVRTSGSVASSYNEQFF
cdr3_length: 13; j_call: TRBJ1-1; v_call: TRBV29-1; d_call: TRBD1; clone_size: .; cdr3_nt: TGCAGCTTAAGAGGGGGCAACCCCACTGAAGCTTTCTTT; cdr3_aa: CSLRGGNPTEAFF
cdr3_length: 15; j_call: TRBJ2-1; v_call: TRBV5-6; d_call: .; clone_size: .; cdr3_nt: TGTGCCAGCAGCCCAGAGGGAAGGACCTACAATGAGCAGTTCTTC; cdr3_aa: CASSPEGRTYNEQFF
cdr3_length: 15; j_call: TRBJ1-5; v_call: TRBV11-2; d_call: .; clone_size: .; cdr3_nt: TGTGCCAGCAGCTTAGCGGGGGGCGGGGGTCAGCCCCAGCATTTT; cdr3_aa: CASSLAGGGGQPQHF
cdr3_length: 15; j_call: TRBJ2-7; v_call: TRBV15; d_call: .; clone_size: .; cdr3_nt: TGTGCCACCAGCAGAGGGGGACTGATGAGGTACGAGCAGTACTTC; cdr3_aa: CATSRGGLMRYEQYF
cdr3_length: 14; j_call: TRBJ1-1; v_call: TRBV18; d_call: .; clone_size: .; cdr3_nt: TGTGCCAGCTCACCAGCGGGGGTGAGCACTGAAGCTTTCTTT; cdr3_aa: CASSPAGVSTEAFF
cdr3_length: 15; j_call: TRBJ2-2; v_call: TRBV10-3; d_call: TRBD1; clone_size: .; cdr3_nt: TGTGCCAGCAACCCGGGACAGGGGAACACCGGGGAGCTGTTTTTT; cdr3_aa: CASNPGQGNTGELFF
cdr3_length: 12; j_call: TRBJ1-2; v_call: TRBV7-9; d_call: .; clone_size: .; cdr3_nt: TGTGCCAGCAGCTCCCAGGACCTCGGCTACACCTTC; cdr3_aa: CASSSQDLGYTF
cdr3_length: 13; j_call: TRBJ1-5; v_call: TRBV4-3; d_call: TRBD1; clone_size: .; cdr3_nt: TGCGCCAGCAGCTATCGACAGGGGTCGCCCCAGCATTTT; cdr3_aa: CASSYRQGSPQHF
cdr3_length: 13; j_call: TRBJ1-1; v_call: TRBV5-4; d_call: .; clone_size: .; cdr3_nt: TGTGCCAGCAGCCCCACTGCAGATACTGAAGCTTTCTTT; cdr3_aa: CASSPTADTEAFF
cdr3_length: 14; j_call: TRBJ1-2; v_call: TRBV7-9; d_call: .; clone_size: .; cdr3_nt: TGTGCCAGCAGCCTCAATCAAGACAGTTATGGCTACACCTTC; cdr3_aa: CASSLNQDSYGYTF
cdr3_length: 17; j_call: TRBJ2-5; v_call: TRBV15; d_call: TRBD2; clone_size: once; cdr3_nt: TGTGCCACCAGCCGCCTACGGGCGGGAGGGAGGCAAGAGACCCAGTACTTC; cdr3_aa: CATSRLRAGGRQETQYF
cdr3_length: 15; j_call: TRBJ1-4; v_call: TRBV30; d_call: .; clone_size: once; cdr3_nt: TGTGCCTGGAGTGTACTAGGAGGGGAGAGTGAAAAACTGTTTTTT; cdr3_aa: CAWSVLGGESEKLFF
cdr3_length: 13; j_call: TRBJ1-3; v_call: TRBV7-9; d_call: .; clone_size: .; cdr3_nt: TGTGCCAGCAGCCCAAGAGACGGAAACACCATATATTTT; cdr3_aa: CASSPRDGNTIYF
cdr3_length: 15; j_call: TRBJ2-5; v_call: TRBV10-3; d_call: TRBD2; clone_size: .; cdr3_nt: TGTGCCATCAGTGAGGGGACTAGCGTCGAGGAGACCCAGTACTTC; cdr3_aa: CAISEGTSVEETQYF
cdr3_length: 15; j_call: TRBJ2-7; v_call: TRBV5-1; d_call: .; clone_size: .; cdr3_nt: TGCGCCAGCAGCTTAAGCGGCAGGTCGACCAAGGAGCAGTACTTC; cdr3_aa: CASSLSGRSTKEQYF
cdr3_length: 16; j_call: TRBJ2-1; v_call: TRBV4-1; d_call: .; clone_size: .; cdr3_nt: TGCGCCAGCAGCCGGGTAGGATCCCGGGTTGGTGATGAGCAGTTCTTC; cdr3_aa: CASSRVGSRVGDEQFF
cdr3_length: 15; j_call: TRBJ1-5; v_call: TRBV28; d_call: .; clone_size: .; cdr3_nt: TGTGCCAGCAGTTTGACAGGCCATAGCAATCAGCCCCAGCATTTT; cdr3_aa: CASSLTGHSNQPQHF
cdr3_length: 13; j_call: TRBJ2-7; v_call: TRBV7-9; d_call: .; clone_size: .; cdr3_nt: TGTGCCAGCAGCCAGGGGTCAATCTACGAGCAGTACTTC; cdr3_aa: CASSQGSIYEQYF
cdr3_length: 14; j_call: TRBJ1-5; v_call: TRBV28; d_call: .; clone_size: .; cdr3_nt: TGTGCCAGCAGTCGAGGCAGGGGAAATCAGCCCCAGCATTTT; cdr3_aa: CASSRGRGNQPQHF
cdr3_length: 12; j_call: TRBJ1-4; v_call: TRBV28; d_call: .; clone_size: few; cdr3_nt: TGTGCCAGCAAAAGATTTAATGAAAAACTGTTTTTT; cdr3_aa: CASKRFNEKLFF
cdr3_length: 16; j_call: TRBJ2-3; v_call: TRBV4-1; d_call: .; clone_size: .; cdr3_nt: TGCGCCAGCAGCCCAAGACCGGCGAGGAGGACAGATACGCAGTATTTT; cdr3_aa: CASSPRPARRTDTQYF
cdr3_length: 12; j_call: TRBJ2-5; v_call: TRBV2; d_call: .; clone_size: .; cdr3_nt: TGTGCCAGCAGTGAACACCGCGAGACCCAGTACTTC; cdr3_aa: CASSEHRETQYF